This TCR beta chain originates from a study of cytomegalovirus exposure and HLA in healthy donors. Germline-derived CDR1 and CDR2 are SGHNT and YYREEE (reference sequence). The CDR3 length is 14 residues. Trimming took 3 bases from V and 7 from J, leaving 16 bases between them. This PCR relied on a set of 60 Vbeta primers and 13 Jbeta primers. Profiled with immunoSEQ multiplex PCR; TCRdb holds only in-frame clones, not every one. The sample lists around 210,000 clones, roughly 85% occurring once. This receptor was obtained from a girl aged 2 to 9 in good health and CMV-seronegative. The chain recombines TRBV5-4 with TRBJ1-2; D uncertain. The material sequenced was PBMCs. This CDR3 reads CASSSATTIRGYTF. CDR3 nucleotide sequence: TGTGCCAGCAGCTCGGCGACTACTATTCGTGGCTACACCTTC.